Listed here are 11 T cell receptor beta chains from one sample, sequenced in a study of STAT3 mutations in large granular lymphocyte leukemia. Findings of the study overall: Every T-cell large granular lymphocyte leukemia patient had at least one immunodominant TCR beta clonotype.

The assay was immunoSEQ multiplex PCR, and TCRdb's table has in-frame clones only and misses some. The table lists a few thousand clones, 45% to 55% of them singletons. For these receptors, no antigen is known. The sequencing sample was made of peripheral blood mononuclear cells. These receptors were taken from a man aged 55 to 70 with T-cell large granular lymphocyte leukemia. Some clones in this sample may be carry-over from other donors' samples.

The sample holds a few counts of this clone. The J gene is TRBJ2-7, the V gene TRBV29-1; D call uncertain. V lost 7 bases to trimming and J lost 7 bases, with 14 bases between them. Germline V gene sequence: CDR1 SQVTM, CDR2 ANQGSEA. This CDR3 is built from 11 residues. The CDR3 spells CSAGMGWEQYF. The CDR3 DNA follows: TGCAGCGCCGGAATGGGTTGGGAGCAGTACTTC.

Only a few counts were recorded for this clone. The CDR3: CASSRVAPHEQYV. As DNA, the CDR3 is TGCGCCAGCAGCAGAGTGGCCCCCCACGAGCAGTACGTC. The genes are TRBV5-1 and TRBJ2-7; no firm D call. V was cut by 4 bases and J by 5 bases, with 13 bases left in between. Germline V CDR1 and CDR2: SGHRS, YFSETQ. CDR3 length equals 13 residues.

This rearrangement joins TRBV5-1 to TRBJ2-1; possible D gene TRBD1, 6 bases. Germline CDR1 SGHRS, CDR2 YFSETQ. The CDR3 is 15 residues long. V dropped 1 base and J dropped 2 bases, with 10 bases sitting between them. As DNA, the CDR3 is TGCGCCAGCAGCTTGCGACAGGCCGCCTACAATGAGCAGTTCTTC. Amino acids: CASSLRQAAYNEQFF.

The chain couples TRBV18 to TRBJ1-1; D uncertain. The CDR3 is 15 residues long. Germline CDR1 KGHSH, CDR2 LQKENI. Between the trimmed V and J ends, which lost 1 base and 0 bases, there was a span of 9 bases. Here the CDR3 DNA reads TGTGCCAGCTCACCACTGCGGGATGTGAACACTGAAGCTTTCTTT. It yields the protein CASSPLRDVNTEAFF. Full variable domain (remainder filled in from reference TRBV18 and TRBJ1-1): NAGVMQNPRHLVRRRGQEARLRCSPMKGHSHVYWYRQLPEEGLKFMVYLQKENIIDESGMPKERFSAEFPKEGPSILRIQQVVRGDSAAYFCASSPLRDVNTEAFFGQGTRLTVV.

This sequence joins TRBV18 and TRBJ2-7; D is unclear. The V and J ends lost 6 bases and 6 bases respectively, with 9 bases between them. In germline, CDR1 is KGHSH, CDR2 LQKENI. The CDR3 is made up of 11 amino acids. For the CDR3, the DNA is TGTGCCAGCTCGGCCGGGCTCGAGCAGTACGTC. Its protein is CASSAGLEQYV.

The J gene is TRBJ2-7, the V gene TRBV5-1; D may be TRBD1 (6 bases). Germline assignment: CDR1 SGHRS and CDR2 YFSETQ. Trimming took off 4 bases at V and 3 bases at J, with 17 bases between the two ends. The CDR3 spans 15 residues. CDR3 protein: CASSIAPTGNYEQYF. The CDR3 nucleotides read TGCGCCAGCAGCATCGCTCCGACAGGAAACTACGAGCAGTACTTC.

This clone is medium-sized by share. The CDR3 bases are TGTGCCAGCAGGCCCGGACAGTCCTATGGCTACACCTTC. It yields the protein CASRPGQSYGYTF. This chain connects TRBV7-9 to TRBJ1-2; D perhaps matches TRBD1 (6 bases). Per the germline V gene, CDR1 is SEHNR and CDR2 is FQNEAQ (reference sequence). Deletions cut 6 bases from V and 4 bases from J, with 12 bases between. CDR3 length equals 13 residues.

The V call is TRBV14, the J call TRBJ1-1; D unresolved. The V end lost 4 bases, the J end lost 8 bases, and 14 bases lay between the germline ends. The germline gives CDR1 SGHDN, CDR2 FVKESK. The length of the CDR3 is 13 residues. CDR3 sequence reads: CASSPALNLEAFF. The CDR3 DNA reads as TGTGCCAGCAGCCCTGCCTTAAACCTAGAAGCTTTCTTT. Together with reference TRBV14 and TRBJ1-1, the CDR3 gives the full variable domain: EAGVTQFPSHSVIEKGQTVTLRCDPISGHDNLYWYRRVMGKEIKFLLHFVKESKQDESGMPNNRFLAERTGGTYSTLKVQPAELEDSGVYFCASSPALNLEAFFGQGTRLTVV.

This clone has a handful of counts. This chain connects TRBV7-9 to TRBJ1-1; D remains unclear. This CDR3 spans 14 amino acids. Trimming removed 2 bases from V and 7 bases from J, with 14 bases in between. Germline assignment: CDR1 SEHNR and CDR2 FQNEAQ (reference sequence). The CDR3 bases are TGTGCCAGCAGCTTAAACAAGCAAGTCTATGAAGCTTTCTTT. Translating it yields CASSLNKQVYEAFF.

This clone has more than one count but fewer than ten. J is TRBJ2-2 and V is TRBV29-1, with 8 bases matching TRBD2. The J segment lost 7 bases and the V segment lost 6 bases, leaving 7 bases of the junction unmatched. The CDR3 has 13 residues. Germline V lookup: CDR1 SQVTM, CDR2 ANQGSEA. The CDR3: CSVGREEGGELFF. The DNA for the CDR3 is TGCAGCGTGGGGCGGGAGGAAGGCGGGGAGCTGTTTTTT.

CDR3 sequence: CASSFGTGLTSEQYF. Here the CDR3 DNA reads TGTGCCAGCAGCTTTGGGACAGGGCTCACCTCCGAGCAGTACTTC. V is TRBV5-6 and J is TRBJ2-7; 9 bases are a match to TRBD1. The V segment lost 2 bases and the J segment 6 bases; nucleotides outside the gene matches: 9. The CDR3 extends over 15 amino acids. CDR1 is SGHDT, CDR2 YYEEEE, per germline.